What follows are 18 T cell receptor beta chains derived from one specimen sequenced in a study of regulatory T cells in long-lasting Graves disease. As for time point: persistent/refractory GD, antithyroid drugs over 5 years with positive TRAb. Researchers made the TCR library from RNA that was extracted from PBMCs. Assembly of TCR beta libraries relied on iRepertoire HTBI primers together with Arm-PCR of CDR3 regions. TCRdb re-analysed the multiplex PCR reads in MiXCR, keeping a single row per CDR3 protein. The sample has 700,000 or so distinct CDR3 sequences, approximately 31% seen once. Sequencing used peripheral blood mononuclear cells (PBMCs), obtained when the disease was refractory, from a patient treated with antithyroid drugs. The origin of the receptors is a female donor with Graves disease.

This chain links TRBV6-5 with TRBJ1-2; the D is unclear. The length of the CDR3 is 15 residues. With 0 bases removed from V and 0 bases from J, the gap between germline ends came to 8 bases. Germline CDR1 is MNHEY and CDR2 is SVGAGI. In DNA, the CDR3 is TGTGCCAGCAGTTACTCGCCGGCAGCTAACTATGGCTACACCTTC. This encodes CASSYSPAANYGYTF.

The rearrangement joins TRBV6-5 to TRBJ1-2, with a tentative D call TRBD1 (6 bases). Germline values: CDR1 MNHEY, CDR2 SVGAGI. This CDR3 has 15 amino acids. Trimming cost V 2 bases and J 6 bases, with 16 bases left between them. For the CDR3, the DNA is TGTGCCAGCAGTTACGGCGACAGGCCCTTGGATGGCTACACCTTC. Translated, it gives CASSYGDRPLDGYTF.

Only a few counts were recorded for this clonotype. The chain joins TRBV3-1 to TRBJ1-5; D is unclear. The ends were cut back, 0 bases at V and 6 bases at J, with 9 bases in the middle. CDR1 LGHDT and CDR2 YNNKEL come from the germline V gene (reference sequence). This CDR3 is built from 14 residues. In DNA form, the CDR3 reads TGTGCCAGCAGCCAAGAGGGATGGGGTCAGCCCCAGCATTTT. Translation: CASSQEGWGQPQHF.

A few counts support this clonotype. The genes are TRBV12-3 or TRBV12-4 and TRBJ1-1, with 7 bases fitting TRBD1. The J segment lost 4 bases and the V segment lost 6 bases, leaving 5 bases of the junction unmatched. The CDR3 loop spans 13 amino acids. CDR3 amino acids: CASRPSGGTEAFF. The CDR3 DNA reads TGTGCCAGCAGGCCCTCAGGGGGCACTGAAGCTTTCTTT.

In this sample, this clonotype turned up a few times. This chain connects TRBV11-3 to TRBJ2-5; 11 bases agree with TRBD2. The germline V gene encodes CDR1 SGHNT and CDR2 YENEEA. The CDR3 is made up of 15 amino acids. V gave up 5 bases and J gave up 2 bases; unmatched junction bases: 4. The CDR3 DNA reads TGTGCCAGCAGCGCACGACTAGCGGGACAAGAGACCCAGTACTTC. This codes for CASSARLAGQETQYF. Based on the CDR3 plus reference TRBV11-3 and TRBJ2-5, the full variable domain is EAGVVQSPRYKIIEKKQPVAFWCNPISGHNTLYWYLQNLGQGPELLIRYENEEAVDDSQLPKDRFSAERLKGVDSTLKIQPAELGDSAVYLCASSARLAGQETQYFGPGTRLLVL.

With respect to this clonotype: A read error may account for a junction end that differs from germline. The CDR3 bases are TGTGCCGGCAGTTACTGGTTAGCGGGGGCCTACGAGCAGTACTTC. This codes for CAGSYWLAGAYEQYF. J is TRBJ2-7 and V is TRBV6-5; TRBD2 aligns across 9 bases. Germline V gene lookup returns CDR1 MNHEY and CDR2 SVGAGI. This CDR3 comprises 15 residues.

The CDR3 nucleotides are TGTGCCTGGACCAGCCTGGGACAGGGGGCTGGTGGCTACACCTTC. Protein sequence: CAWTSLGQGAGGYTF. This sequence joins TRBV30 and TRBJ1-2; 12 bases line up with TRBD1. J lost 7 bases, V lost 4 bases, and 10 bases had no gene match. From germline, CDR1 is GTSNPN and CDR2 SVGIG (reference sequence). CDR3 size: 15 residues. Full variable domain (outside the CDR3, taken from reference TRBV30 and TRBJ1-2): SQTIHQWPATLVQPVGSPLSLECTVEGTSNPNLYWYRQAAGRGLQLLFYSVGIGQISSEVPQNLSASRPQDRQFILSSKKLLLSDSGFYLCAWTSLGQGAGGYTFGSGTRLTVV.

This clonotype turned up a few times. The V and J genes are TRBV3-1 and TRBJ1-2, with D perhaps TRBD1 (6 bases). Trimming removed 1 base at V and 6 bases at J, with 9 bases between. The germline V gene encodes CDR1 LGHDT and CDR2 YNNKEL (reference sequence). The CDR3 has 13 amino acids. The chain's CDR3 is CASSQVPGDGYTF. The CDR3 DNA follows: TGTGCCAGCAGCCAAGTCCCAGGGGATGGCTACACCTTC.

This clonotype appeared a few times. CDR3 sequence reads: CASSLDVGRPTGANVLTF. In DNA, the CDR3 is TGCGCCAGCAGCTTGGACGTAGGGAGGCCAACTGGGGCCAACGTCCTGACTTTC. The V and J genes are TRBV5-1 and TRBJ2-6, with D possibly matching TRBD2 (6 bases). The CDR3 is 18 residues long. Trimming left V 0 bases short and J 2 bases short, with 15 bases between. The V gene's germline CDR1 is SGHRS and CDR2 YFSETQ.

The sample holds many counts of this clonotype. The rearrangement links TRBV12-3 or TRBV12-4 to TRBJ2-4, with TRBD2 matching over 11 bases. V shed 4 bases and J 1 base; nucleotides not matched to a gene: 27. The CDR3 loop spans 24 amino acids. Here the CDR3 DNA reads TGTGCCAGCAGTTCCTACCCCCGCCCTGGCGGTAGCGGGAGGGGAGGGGAGGCCAAAAACATTCAGTACTTC. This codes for CASSSYPRPGGSGRGGEAKNIQYF.

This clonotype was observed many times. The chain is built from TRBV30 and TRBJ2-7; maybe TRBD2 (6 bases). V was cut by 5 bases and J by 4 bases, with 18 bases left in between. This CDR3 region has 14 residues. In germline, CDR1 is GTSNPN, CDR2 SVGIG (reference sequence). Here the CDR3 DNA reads TGTGCCTGGGAACGTAGCGGAAAGCCATACGAGCAGTACTTC. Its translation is CAWERSGKPYEQYF.

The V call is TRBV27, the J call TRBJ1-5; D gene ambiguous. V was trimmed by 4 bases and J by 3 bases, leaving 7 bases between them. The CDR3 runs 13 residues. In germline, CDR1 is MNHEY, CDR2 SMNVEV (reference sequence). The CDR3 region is CASSSTNNQPQHF. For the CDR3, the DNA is TGTGCCAGCAGTTCGACCAACAATCAGCCCCAGCATTTT.

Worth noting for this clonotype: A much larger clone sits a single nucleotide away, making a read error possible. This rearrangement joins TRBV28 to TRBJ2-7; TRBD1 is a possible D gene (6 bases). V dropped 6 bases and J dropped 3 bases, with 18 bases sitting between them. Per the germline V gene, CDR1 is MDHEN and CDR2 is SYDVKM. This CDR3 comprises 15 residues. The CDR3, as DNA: TGTGCCAGCAGACTGGGTGGACAGAGGCTCTACGAGCAGTACTTC. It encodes CASRLGGQRLYEQYF.

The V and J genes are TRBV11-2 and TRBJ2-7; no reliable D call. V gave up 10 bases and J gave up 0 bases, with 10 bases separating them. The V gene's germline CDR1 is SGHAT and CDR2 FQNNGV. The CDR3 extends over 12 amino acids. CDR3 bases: TGTGCCATCAGTCCCGGCTCCTACGAGCAGTACTTC. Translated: CAISPGSYEQYF. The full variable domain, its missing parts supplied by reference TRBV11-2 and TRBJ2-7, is EAGVAQSPRYKIIEKRQSVAFWCNPISGHATLYWYQQILGQGPKLLIQFQNNGVVDDSQLPKDRFSAERLKGVDSTLKIQPAKLEDSAVYLCAISPGSYEQYFGPGTRLTVT.

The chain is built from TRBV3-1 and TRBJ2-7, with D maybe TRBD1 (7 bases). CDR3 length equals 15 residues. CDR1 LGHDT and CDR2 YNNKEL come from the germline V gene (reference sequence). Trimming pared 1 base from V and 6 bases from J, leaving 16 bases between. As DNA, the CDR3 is TGTGCCAGCAGCCAAGGCAGGGCAGGGGGAGGCGAGCAGTACTTC. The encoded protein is CASSQGRAGGGEQYF.

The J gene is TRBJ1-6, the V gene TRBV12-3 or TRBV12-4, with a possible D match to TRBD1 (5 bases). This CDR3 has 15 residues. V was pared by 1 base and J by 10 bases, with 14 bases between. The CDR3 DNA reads TGTGCCAGCAGTTTAGAGGGGTTGAGGGAATCACCCCTCCACTTT. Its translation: CASSLEGLRESPLHF.

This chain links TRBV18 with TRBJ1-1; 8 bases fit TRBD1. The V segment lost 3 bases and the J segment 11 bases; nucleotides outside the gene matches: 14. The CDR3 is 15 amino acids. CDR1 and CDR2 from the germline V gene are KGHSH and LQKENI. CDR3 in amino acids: CASSPALQGAMEAFF. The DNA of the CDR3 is TGTGCCAGCTCACCCGCCTTGCAGGGGGCCATGGAGGCTTTCTTT. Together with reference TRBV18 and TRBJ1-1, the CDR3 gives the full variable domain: NAGVMQNPRHLVRRRGQEARLRCSPMKGHSHVYWYRQLPEEGLKFMVYLQKENIIDESGMPKERFSAEFPKEGPSILRIQQVVRGDSAAYFCASSPALQGAMEAFFGQGTRLTVV.

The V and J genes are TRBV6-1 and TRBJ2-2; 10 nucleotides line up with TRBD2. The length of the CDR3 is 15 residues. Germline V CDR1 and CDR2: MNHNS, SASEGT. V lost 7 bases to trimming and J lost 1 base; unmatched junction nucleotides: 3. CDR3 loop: CASTGLAENTGELFF. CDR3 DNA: TGTGCCAGCACCGGACTAGCGGAGAACACCGGGGAGCTGTTTTTT.